Only a few counts were recorded for the clone carrying this T cell receptor (beta chain). Its antigen is still unknown. Between the trimmed V and J ends, which lost 4 bases and 14 bases, there was a span of 20 bases. Germline lookup yields CDR1 SGHNT and CDR2 YYREEE (reference sequence). The CDR3 is 13 residues long. Template switching added a universal primer binding site, and final cDNA carried unique molecular identifiers. One entry per CDR3 protein, called by TCRdb with MiXCR from the 5' RACE reads. Among about 690,000 distinct CDR3 sequences listed, 5.5% to 6.5% were seen once. The data were taken from a study of identical twins. Findings of the study overall: Because invariant MAIT and iNKT cells could be present, zero-insertion analyses could be partly confounded. Cross-sectional statistical analysis, not tracking of the same donors, underpinned the conclusions.

This sequence joins TRBV5-4 and TRBJ2-3, with D perhaps matching TRBD1 (5 bases). Material: naive T cells sorted from blood. This sequence was found in a man younger than 35 in good health. The CDR3 DNA follows: TGTGCCAGCAGCCCCGAAGTCCCCCAGGGTTGGTATTTT. Its translation: CASSPEVPQGWYF.